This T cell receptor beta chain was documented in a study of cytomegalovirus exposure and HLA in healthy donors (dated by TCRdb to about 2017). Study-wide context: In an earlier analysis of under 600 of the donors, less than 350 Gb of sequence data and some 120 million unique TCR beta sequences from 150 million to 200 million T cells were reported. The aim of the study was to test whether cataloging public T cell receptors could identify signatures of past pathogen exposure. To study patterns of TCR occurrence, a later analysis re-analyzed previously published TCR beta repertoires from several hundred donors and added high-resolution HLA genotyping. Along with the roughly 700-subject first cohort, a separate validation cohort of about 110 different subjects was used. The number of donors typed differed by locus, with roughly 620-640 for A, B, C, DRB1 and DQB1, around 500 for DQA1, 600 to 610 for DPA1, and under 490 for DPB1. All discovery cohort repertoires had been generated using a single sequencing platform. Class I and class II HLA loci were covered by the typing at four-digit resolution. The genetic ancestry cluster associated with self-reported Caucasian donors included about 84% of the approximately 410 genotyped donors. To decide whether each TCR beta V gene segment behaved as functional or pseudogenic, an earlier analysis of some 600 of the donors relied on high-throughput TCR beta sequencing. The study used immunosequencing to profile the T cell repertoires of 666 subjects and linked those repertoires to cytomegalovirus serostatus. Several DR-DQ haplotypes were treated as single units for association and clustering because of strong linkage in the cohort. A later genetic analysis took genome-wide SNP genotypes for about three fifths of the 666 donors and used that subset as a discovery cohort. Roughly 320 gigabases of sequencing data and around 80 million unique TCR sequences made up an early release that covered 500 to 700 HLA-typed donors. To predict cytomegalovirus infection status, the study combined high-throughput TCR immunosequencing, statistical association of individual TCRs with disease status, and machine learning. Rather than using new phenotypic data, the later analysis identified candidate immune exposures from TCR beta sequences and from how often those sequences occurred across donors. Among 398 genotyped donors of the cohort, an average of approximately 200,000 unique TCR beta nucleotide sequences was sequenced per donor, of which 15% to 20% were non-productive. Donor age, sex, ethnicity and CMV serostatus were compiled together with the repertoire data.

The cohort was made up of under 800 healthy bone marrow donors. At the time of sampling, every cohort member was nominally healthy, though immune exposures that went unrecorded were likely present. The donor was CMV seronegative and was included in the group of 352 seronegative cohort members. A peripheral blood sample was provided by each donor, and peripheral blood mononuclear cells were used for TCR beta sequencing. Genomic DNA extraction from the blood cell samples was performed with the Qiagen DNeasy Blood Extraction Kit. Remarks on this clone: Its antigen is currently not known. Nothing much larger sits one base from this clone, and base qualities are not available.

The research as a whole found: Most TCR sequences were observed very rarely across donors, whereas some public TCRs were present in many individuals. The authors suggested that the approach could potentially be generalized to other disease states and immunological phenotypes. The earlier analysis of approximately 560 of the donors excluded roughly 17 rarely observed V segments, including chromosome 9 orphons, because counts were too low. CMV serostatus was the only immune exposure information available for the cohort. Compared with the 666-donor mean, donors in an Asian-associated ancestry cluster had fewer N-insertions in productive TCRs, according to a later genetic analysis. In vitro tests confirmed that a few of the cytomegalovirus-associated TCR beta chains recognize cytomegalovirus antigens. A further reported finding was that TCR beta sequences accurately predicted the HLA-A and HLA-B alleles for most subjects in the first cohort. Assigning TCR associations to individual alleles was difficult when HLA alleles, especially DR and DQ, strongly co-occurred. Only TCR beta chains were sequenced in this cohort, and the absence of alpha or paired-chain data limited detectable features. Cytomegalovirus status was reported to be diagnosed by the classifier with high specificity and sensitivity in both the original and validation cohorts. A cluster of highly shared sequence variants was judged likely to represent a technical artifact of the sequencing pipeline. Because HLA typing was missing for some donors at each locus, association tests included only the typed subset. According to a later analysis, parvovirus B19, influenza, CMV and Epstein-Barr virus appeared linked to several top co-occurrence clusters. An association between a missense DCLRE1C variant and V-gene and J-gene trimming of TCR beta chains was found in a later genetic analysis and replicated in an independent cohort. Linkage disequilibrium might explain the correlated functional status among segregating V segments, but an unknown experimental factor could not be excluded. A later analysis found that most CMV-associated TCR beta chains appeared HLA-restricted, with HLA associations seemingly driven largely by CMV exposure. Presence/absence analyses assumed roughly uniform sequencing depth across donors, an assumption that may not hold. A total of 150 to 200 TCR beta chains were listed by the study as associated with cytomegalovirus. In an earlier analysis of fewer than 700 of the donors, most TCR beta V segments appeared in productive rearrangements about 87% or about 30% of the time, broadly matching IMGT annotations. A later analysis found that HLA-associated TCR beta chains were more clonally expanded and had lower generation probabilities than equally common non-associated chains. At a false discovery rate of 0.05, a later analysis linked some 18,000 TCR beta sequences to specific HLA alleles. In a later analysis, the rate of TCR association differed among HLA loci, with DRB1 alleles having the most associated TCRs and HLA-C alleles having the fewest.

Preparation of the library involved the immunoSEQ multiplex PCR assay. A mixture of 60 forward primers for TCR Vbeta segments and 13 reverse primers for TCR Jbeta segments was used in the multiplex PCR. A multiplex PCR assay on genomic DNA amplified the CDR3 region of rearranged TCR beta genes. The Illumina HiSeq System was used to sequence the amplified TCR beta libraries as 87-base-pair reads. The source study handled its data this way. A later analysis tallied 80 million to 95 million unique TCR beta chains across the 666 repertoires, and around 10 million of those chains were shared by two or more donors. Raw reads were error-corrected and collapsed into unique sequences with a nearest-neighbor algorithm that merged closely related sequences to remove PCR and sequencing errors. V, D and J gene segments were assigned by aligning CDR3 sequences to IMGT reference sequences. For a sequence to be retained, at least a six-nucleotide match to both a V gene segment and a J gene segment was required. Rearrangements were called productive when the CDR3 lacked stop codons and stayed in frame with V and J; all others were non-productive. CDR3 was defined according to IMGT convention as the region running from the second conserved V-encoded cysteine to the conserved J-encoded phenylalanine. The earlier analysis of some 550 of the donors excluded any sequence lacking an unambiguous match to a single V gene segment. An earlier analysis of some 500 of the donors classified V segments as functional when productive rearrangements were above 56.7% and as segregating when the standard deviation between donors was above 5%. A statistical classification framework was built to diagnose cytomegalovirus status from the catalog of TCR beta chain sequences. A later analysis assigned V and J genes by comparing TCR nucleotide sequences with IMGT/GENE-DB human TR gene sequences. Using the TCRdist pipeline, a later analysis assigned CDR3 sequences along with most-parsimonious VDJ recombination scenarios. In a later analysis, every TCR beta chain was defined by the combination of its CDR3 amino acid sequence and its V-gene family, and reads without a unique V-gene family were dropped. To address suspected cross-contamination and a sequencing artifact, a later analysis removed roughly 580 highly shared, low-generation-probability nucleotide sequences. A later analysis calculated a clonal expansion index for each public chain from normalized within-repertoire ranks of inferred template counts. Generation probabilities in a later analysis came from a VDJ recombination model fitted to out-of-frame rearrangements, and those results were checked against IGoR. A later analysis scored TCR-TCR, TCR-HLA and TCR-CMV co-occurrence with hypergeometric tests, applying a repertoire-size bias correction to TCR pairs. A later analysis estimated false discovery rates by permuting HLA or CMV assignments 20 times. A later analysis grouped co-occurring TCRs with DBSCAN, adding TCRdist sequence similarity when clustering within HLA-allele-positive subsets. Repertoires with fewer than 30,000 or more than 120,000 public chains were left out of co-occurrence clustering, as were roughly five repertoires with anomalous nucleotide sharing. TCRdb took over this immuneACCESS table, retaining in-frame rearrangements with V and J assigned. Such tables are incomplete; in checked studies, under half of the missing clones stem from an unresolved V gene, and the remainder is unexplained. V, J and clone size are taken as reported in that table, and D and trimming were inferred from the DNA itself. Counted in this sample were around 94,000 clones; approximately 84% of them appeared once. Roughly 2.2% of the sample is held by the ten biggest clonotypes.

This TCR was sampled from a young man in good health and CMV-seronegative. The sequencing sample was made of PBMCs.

At the DNA level, the sequence is TGCGCCAGCAGCTTGGCCCGACAGGGGCAACCCCTTTTCTATGGCTACACCTTC. The encoded protein is CASSLARQGQPLFYGYTF. Recombination joined TRBV5-1 with TRBJ1-2; 8 bases in between match TRBD1. The CDR3 numbers 18 residues from cysteine through phenylalanine. The DNA shown is the 54-base CDR3, in frame from base 1. V and J are trimmed by 0 bases and 4 bases, and the gene matches miss 14 bases of the junction. For CDR1 and CDR2, the germline V gene lists SGHRS and YFSETQ.